The 10 T cell receptor beta chains listed next were all sequenced from one sample in a study of blood T cell repertoires in COVID-19. Repertoires were generated with immunoSEQ multiplex PCR, while TCRdb's copy carries only in-frame clones and drops some. The top ten clones hold around 2.2% of a sample with some 250,000 clones, around 86% of them seen once. Sample: peripheral blood. The receptor set was obtained from a man aged 25-40 years who had recovered from COVID-19.

The gene calls are TRBV19 and TRBJ1-1; D call uncertain. The CDR3 has 14 residues. The V end lost 3 bases, the J end lost 4 bases, and 12 bases lay between the germline ends. Germline CDR1 reads LNHDA; CDR2 reads SQIVND (reference sequence). The CDR3 nucleotides read TGTGCCAGTAGTATCACTCCCGGAGGCACTGAAGCTTTCTTT. Its translation is CASSITPGGTEAFF. Based on the CDR3 plus reference TRBV19 and TRBJ1-1, the full variable domain is DGGITQSPKYLFRKEGQNVTLSCEQNLNHDAMYWYRQDPGQGLRLIYYSQIVNDFQKGDIAEGYSVSREKKESFPLTVTSAQKNPTAFYLCASSITPGGTEAFFGQGTRLTVV.

Note on this clone: At the DNA level, this CDR3 is encoded by other sequences in the same sample as well. The chain uses TRBV5-1 and TRBJ2-3; D may be TRBD2 (6 bases). There are 14 residues in the CDR3. The V gene's germline CDR1 is SGHRS and CDR2 YFSETQ. Deletions cut 0 bases from V and 1 base from J, with 6 bases between. DNA of the CDR3: TGCGCCAGCAGCTTGGGGGGGGGCACAGATACGCAGTATTTT. This sequence encodes CASSLGGGTDTQYF.

There are a few counts of this clone. The V and J genes are TRBV6-6 and TRBJ1-5; D possibly corresponds to TRBD1 (6 bases). The CDR3 is made up of 14 amino acids. The V gene's germline CDR1 is MNHNY and CDR2 SVGAGI (reference sequence). The V and J ends lost 3 bases and 3 bases respectively, with 9 bases between them. The CDR3 loop reads CASSYTGYNQPQHF. The CDR3 region has the DNA TGTGCCAGCAGTTATACAGGGTACAATCAGCCCCAGCATTTT.

The chain is built from TRBV5-4 and TRBJ1-2; weak D call: TRBD1 (5 bases). Germline values: CDR1 SGHNT, CDR2 YYREEE (reference sequence). V lost 3 bases and J 2 bases, leaving 11 bases between the germline ends. The CDR3 runs to 14 residues. CDR3 region: CASSSDRINYGYTF. The DNA of the CDR3 is TGTGCCAGCAGCTCCGACAGAATCAACTATGGCTACACCTTC.

The V call is TRBV4-2, the J call TRBJ2-7; the D is unclear. Trimming pared 4 bases from V and 4 bases from J, leaving 17 bases between. Germline CDR1 reads LGHNA; CDR2 reads YNFKEQ. The CDR3 has 15 amino acids. This CDR3 is CASSPYHVGSYEQYF. CDR3 nucleotide sequence: TGTGCCAGCAGCCCTTATCATGTCGGGTCTTACGAGCAGTACTTC.

This CDR3 reads CASSFLPGGETQYF. CDR3 bases: TGTGCCAGCAGTTTCTTGCCAGGGGGAGAGACCCAGTACTTC. V usage is TRBV27 and J usage is TRBJ2-5; TRBD1 agrees at 7 bases. The germline gives CDR1 MNHEY, CDR2 SMNVEV (reference sequence). V lost 3 bases and J lost 4; bases outside the gene matches: 5. The CDR3 sequence is 14 residues long.

The chain combines TRBV6-5 with TRBJ1-1; maybe TRBD1 (6 bases). Looked up from germline, CDR1 is MNHEY and CDR2 is SVGAGI. Trimming removed 2 bases from V and 4 bases from J, with 11 bases in between. This CDR3 is 14 amino acids long. The CDR3 DNA reads as TGTGCCAGCAGTTACGCAGCCAGGGGCACTGAAGCTTTCTTT. This sequence encodes CASSYAARGTEAFF.

The rearrangement uses TRBV27 and TRBJ1-5, with 8 nucleotides matching TRBD1. There are 14 residues in the CDR3. CDR1 is MNHEY, CDR2 SMNVEV, per germline (reference sequence). V lost 4 bases, J lost 6 bases, and 5 bases stayed unmatched. CDR3 sequence reads: CASSWTGPRQPQHF. The CDR3 DNA is TGTGCCAGCAGTTGGACAGGGCCTCGTCAGCCCCAGCATTTT.

This chain connects TRBV15 to TRBJ2-5, with 7 positions matching TRBD2. The germline V gene encodes CDR1 LNHNV and CDR2 YYDKDF (reference sequence). The length of the CDR3 is 15 residues. V lost 2 bases, J lost 5 bases, and 8 bases stayed unmatched. This chain's CDR3 is CATSRSPWEGETQYF. The CDR3 DNA is TGTGCCACCAGCAGATCACCCTGGGAGGGGGAGACCCAGTACTTC.

The chain joins TRBV14 to TRBJ2-2; D may be TRBD2 (6 bases). This CDR3 contains 16 residues. Germline V gene lookup returns CDR1 SGHDN and CDR2 FVKESK. The germline V and J ends were trimmed by 3 bases and 4 bases, with 15 bases remaining between them. CDR3 in DNA: TGTGCCAGCAGCCATGGACTCGTCGGGAGCACCGGGGAGCTGTTTTTT. Amino acid sequence: CASSHGLVGSTGELFF. Complete variable domain (other parts from reference TRBV14 and TRBJ2-2): EAGVTQFPSHSVIEKGQTVTLRCDPISGHDNLYWYRRVMGKEIKFLLHFVKESKQDESGMPNNRFLAERTGGTYSTLKVQPAELEDSGVYFCASSHGLVGSTGELFFGEGSRLTVL.